The present TCR beta chain was sequenced within a study of cytomegalovirus exposure and HLA in healthy donors. Those who donated were healthy bone marrow donors. Study-level findings and limits: Reportedly, a later analysis found an Asian-associated ancestry cluster had fewer N-insertions than the roughly 700-donor mean. Analysis was carried out at a later point, and it linked a missense DCLRE1C variant to TCR beta V- and J-gene trimming.

The germline V gene has CDR1 ENHRY and CDR2 SYGVKD. Trimming stripped 3 bases from V and 8 bases from J, with 10 bases between. This CDR3 contains 12 residues. The PCR contained 60 Vbeta and 13 Jbeta primers. Method: immunoSEQ multiplex PCR; TCRdb's copy keeps in-frame clones and lacks some. Of about 40,000 clones listed, 63% are singletons. In the case of this clone: Its specificity is unknown.

This TCR derives from a man in his fifties or sixties in good health and CMV-seropositive. The rearrangement links TRBV10-3 to TRBJ1-2; a possible D gene is TRBD1 (6 bases). The sequenced material came from PBMCs. The CDR3 reads CAISEQGEGYTF. CDR3 nucleotide sequence: TGTGCCATCAGTGAACAGGGTGAAGGCTACACCTTC.